This T cell receptor beta chain originates from a study of spatial heterogeneity in lung cancer. About the research overall: Alpha-chain sequences were detected in numbers that were consistently lower than beta-chain sequences. Averaged across combinations, each unique TCR and UMI pairing appeared more than ten times in raw reads, which were uncorrected.

This clonotype was observed a few times. Unique molecular identifiers tagged every individual TCR cDNA molecule. TCRdb ran MiXCR on the 5' RACE reads and lists one entry per CDR3 protein. The sample lists under 150,000 distinct CDR3 sequences, 10% to 11% occurring once. Time point noted: blood at routine non-recurrence follow-up after resection. The study sequenced unsorted whole RNA from tumor, nontumor lung or frozen PBMC. CDR1 and CDR2 from the germline V gene are SGHTA and FQGTGA. The V and J ends lost 3 bases and 5 bases, in that order; junction bases with no gene match: 6. This CDR3 comprises 15 residues.

This material consisted of PBMCs, taken at follow-up. This chain connects TRBV7-3 to TRBJ2-5, with 10 bases fitting TRBD2. This receptor was obtained from a female donor with early-stage non-small cell lung cancer. DNA for the CDR3: TGTGCCAGCAGCTTGGGTAGCGGGAGGTTGGAGACCCAGTACTTC. It translates to CASSLGSGRLETQYF. Full variable domain (outside the CDR3, taken from reference TRBV7-3 and TRBJ2-5): GAGVSQTPSNKVTEKGKYVELRCDPISGHTALYWYRQSLGQGPEFLIYFQGTGAADDSGLPNDRFFAVRPEGSVSTLKIQRTERGDSAVYLCASSLGSGRLETQYFGPGTRLLVL.